The entry below gives a single TCR beta chain sequence along with its context. Its specificity is unknown. The sample belongs to a study of T cell responses to AZD1222 COVID-19 vaccine. The germline gives CDR1 GTSNPN, CDR2 SVGIG (reference sequence). CDR3 length: 12 residues. Trimming cost V 5 bases and J 5 bases, with 12 bases left between them. Repertoires were generated with immunoSEQ multiplex PCR, while TCRdb's copy carries only in-frame clones and drops some. The sample comprises 150,000 to 200,000 clones, about 92% of which are singletons, and 1% to 1.5% rests with the top ten. Overall study results and limits: Donors were chiefly white British, with a greater number of females, and clonal diversity was perhaps underestimated.

This clonotype was sampled from an adult who received the AZD1222 COVID-19 vaccine. The source was peripheral blood, collected 28 days after the second AZD1222 dose. The gene calls are TRBV30 and TRBJ1-1; a weak D match, TRBD1 (6 bases). CDR3 amino acids: CAWGGQGTEAFF. In nucleotides, the CDR3 is TGTGCCTGGGGGGGGCAGGGGACTGAAGCTTTCTTT.